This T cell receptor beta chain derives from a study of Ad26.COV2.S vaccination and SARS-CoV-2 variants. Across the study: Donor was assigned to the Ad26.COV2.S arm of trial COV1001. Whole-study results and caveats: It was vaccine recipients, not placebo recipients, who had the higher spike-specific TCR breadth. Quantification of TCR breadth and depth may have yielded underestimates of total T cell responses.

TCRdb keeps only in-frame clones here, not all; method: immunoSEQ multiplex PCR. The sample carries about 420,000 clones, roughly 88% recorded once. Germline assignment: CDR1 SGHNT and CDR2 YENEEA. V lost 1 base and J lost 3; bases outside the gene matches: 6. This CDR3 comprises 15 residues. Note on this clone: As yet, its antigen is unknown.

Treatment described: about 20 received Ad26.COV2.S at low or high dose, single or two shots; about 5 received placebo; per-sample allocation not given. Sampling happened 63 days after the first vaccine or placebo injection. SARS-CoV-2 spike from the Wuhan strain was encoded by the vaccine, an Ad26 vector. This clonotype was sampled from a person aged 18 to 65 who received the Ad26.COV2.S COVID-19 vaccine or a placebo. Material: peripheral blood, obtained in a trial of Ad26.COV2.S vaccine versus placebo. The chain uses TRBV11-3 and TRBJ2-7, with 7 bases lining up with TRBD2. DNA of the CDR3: TGTGCCAGCAGCTTAGGTCCTAGCGGCTTCTACGAGCAGTACTTC. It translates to CASSLGPSGFYEQYF. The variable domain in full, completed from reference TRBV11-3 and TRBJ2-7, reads EAGVVQSPRYKIIEKKQPVAFWCNPISGHNTLYWYLQNLGQGPELLIRYENEEAVDDSQLPKDRFSAERLKGVDSTLKIQPAELGDSAVYLCASSLGPSGFYEQYFGPGTRLTVT.